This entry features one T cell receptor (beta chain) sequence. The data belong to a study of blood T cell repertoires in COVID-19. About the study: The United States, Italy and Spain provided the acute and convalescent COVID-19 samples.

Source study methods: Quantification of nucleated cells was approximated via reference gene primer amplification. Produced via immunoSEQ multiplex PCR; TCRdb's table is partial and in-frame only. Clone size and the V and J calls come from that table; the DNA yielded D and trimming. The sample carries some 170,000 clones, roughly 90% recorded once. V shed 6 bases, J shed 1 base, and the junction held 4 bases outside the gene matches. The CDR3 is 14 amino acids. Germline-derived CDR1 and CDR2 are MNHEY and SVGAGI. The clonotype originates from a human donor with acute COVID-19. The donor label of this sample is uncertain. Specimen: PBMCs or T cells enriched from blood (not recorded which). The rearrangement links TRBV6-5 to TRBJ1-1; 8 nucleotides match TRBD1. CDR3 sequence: CASSSGQGNTEAFF. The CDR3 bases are TGTGCCAGCAGCTCCGGACAGGGGAACACTGAAGCTTTCTTT.